The 15 T cell receptor beta chains below all came from one sample that was sequenced in a study of kidney transplant recipient with SARS-CoV-2 infection. TCRdb passed the reads through MiXCR, listing each CDR3 protein once. Of roughly 250,000 distinct CDR3 sequences detected, 29% appear once; the ten largest clones hold roughly 7%. Sequenced material: a blood sample, taken at baseline and on day 111 from a kidney transplant recipient. The source of these receptors is a male patient aged 25-45 years who had COVID-19 and was a kidney transplant recipient. Some T cells may be supplied by the graft donor.

In this sample, this clonotype turned up many times. The V and J genes are TRBV20-1 and TRBJ2-2; D gene unclear. The CDR3 has 15 residues. The V gene lost 3 bases and the J gene lost 4 bases, with 15 bases spanning the gap. Germline-derived CDR1 and CDR2 are DFQATT and SNEGSKA (reference sequence). The CDR3 region has the DNA TGCAGTGCTAGCGCCAGAGATGGGTCCACCGGGGAGCTGTTTTTT. Translated, it gives CSASARDGSTGELFF.

This clonotype was counted at least ten times. The genes are TRBV7-9 and TRBJ1-6; D is undetermined. CDR3 length: 13 amino acids. Germline CDR1 is SEHNR and CDR2 is FQNEAQ (reference sequence). V shed 5 bases and J shed 1 base, with 3 bases lying between them. DNA of the CDR3: TGTGCCAGCAGCCCGTCCTATAATTCACCCCTCCACTTT. Its protein product is CASSPSYNSPLHF.

This clonotype was recorded many times. The chain joins TRBV6-5 to TRBJ1-2; TRBD1 matches 7 bases. Germline assignment: CDR1 MNHEY and CDR2 SVGAGI. The CDR3 consists of 15 residues. After removal of 6 bases from V and 2 bases from J, the junction contained 9 bases not matched to a gene. This chain's CDR3 is CASSVQGGSNYGYTF. The CDR3 region has the DNA TGTGCCAGCAGCGTCCAGGGGGGGAGCAACTATGGCTACACCTTC.

This clonotype was seen just once. This may come from a read error, since a much larger clone is one base off. The gene calls are TRBV2 and TRBJ2-7, with unresolved D. The CDR3 sequence is 13 residues long. Deletions cut 7 bases from V and 2 bases from J, with 12 bases between. Looked up from germline, CDR1 is SNHLY and CDR2 is FYNNEI. The CDR3 nucleotides are TGTGCCAGCAAGGCCAGCCCCACCTACGAGCAGTACTTC. Translation: CASKASPTYEQYF.

This clonotype has ten or more counts. The chain carries TRBV6-5 and TRBJ1-3; unclear D gene. This CDR3 has 16 amino acids. The germline V gene encodes CDR1 MNHEY and CDR2 SVGAGI. V lost 3 bases to trimming and J lost 2 bases, with 14 bases between them. The CDR3 is CASSYSGPAAGNTIYF. The CDR3 DNA reads as TGTGCCAGCAGTTATTCCGGGCCCGCCGCTGGAAACACCATATATTTT.

On this clonotype: A much larger clone sits a single nucleotide away, making a read error possible. This rearrangement joins TRBV28 to TRBJ2-2; D perhaps matches TRBD2 (6 bases). Germline-derived CDR1 and CDR2 are MDHEN and SYDVKM. The CDR3 loop spans 15 amino acids. The CDR3 protein is CASTNPRGYTGEPFF. DNA of the CDR3: TGTGCCAGCACCAACCCTCGGGGGTACACCGGGGAGCCGTTTTTT.

The V and J genes are TRBV19 and TRBJ1-1; D is uncertain. Trimming cost V 6 bases and J 0 bases, with 14 bases left between them. The CDR3 sequence is 15 residues long. Germline V gene lookup returns CDR1 LNHDA and CDR2 SQIVND (reference sequence). The chain's CDR3 is CASRYLAVLNTEAFF. CDR3 nucleotide sequence: TGTGCCAGTAGATACCTAGCGGTTCTGAACACTGAAGCTTTCTTT.

The gene calls are TRBV12-3 or TRBV12-4 and TRBJ1-1; tentative D call: TRBD1 (6 bases). The CDR3 contains 13 residues. With 5 bases removed from V and 7 bases from J, the gap between germline ends came to 14 bases. The CDR3 protein is CASSPRTAHEAFF. In nucleotides, the CDR3 is TGTGCCAGCAGTCCTCGGACAGCCCATGAAGCTTTCTTT.

This clonotype was seen ten or more times. The rearrangement uses TRBV5-1 and TRBJ2-5, with a possible D match to TRBD1 (6 bases). CDR1 and CDR2 from the germline V gene are SGHRS and YFSETQ. V lost 1 base and J lost 5, with 9 bases in between. CDR3 length: 13 residues. As DNA, the CDR3 is TGCGCCAGCAGCTTGTATCAGGGGGAGACCCAGTACTTC. Its protein is CASSLYQGETQYF. Full variable domain (remainder filled in from reference TRBV5-1 and TRBJ2-5): KAGVTQTPRYLIKTRGQQVTLSCSPISGHRSVSWYQQTPGQGLQFLFEYFSETQRNKGNFPGRFSGRQFSNSRSEMNVSTLELGDSALYLCASSLYQGETQYFGPGTRLLVL.

The chain recombines TRBV12-3 or TRBV12-4 with TRBJ1-2; D not resolved. V was pared by 4 bases and J by 4 bases, with 22 bases between. The CDR3 covers 17 residues. CDR3 in amino acids: CASSSQTSFRKTYGYTF. The DNA of the CDR3 is TGTGCCAGCAGTTCGCAAACCAGCTTCCGAAAGACCTATGGCTACACCTTC.

There are many counts of this clonotype. The CDR3 coding sequence is TGTGCCAGTAAAAACAGGGGTTTAAATGAAAAACTGTTTTTT. Translated, it gives CASKNRGLNEKLFF. The chain has TRBV19 and TRBJ1-4; 7 nucleotides agree with TRBD1. This CDR3 has 14 amino acids. The ends lost 7 bases at V and 5 bases at J; junction bases unmatched: 7. The germline V gene encodes CDR1 LNHDA and CDR2 SQIVND (reference sequence).

This clonotype has a count of ten or more. The CDR3 region is CASSQGTSTFFDEQFF. Written as DNA, the CDR3 is TGTGCCAGCAGCCAAGGGACTAGTACTTTCTTCGATGAGCAGTTCTTC. The V call is TRBV4-2, the J call TRBJ2-1; 7 positions match TRBD2. The junction had 11 bases not matched to a gene; V was cut back by 1 base and J by 8 bases. The CDR3 has 16 residues. Looked up from germline, CDR1 is LGHNA and CDR2 is YNFKEQ.

A single count supports this clonotype. A much larger clone differs from this one at a single base, so this may be a read error. The chain is built from TRBV5-8 and TRBJ2-7, with D unclear. The CDR3 extends over 13 amino acids. Germline V lookup: CDR1 SGHTS, CDR2 YDEGEE. V was shortened by 0 bases and J by 5 bases, with 9 bases between the two germline ends. CDR3 sequence (DNA): TGTGCCAGCAGCTTGGACCGGAGCGACGAGCAGTACTTC. Its translation is CASSLDRSDEQYF.

This clonotype was seen ten or more times. The chain has TRBV25-1 and TRBJ1-2; D unclear. Looked up from germline, CDR1 is MGHDK and CDR2 is SYGVNS. V was shortened by 5 bases and J by 4 bases, with 23 bases between the two germline ends. The CDR3 extends over 17 amino acids. CDR3 region: CASSCRAELGKTYGYTF. Written as DNA, the CDR3 is TGTGCCAGCAGTTGCCGTGCAGAACTGGGAAAGACCTATGGCTACACCTTC.

This clonotype was observed at least ten times. V and J are TRBV12-3 or TRBV12-4 and TRBJ1-1; unclear D gene. The V and J ends lost 4 bases and 1 base respectively, with 10 bases between them. The CDR3 has 14 amino acids. The CDR3 nucleotides read TGTGCCAGCAGTTGGGAACAGACGAACACTGAAGCTTTCTTT. This codes for CASSWEQTNTEAFF.